This T cell receptor (beta chain) was documented in a study of CD8 T cells in Susac syndrome. An input of roughly 0.45 to 1 ug of RNA was subjected to reverse transcription using random hexamers. The CDR3 of TCR beta was amplified by immunoSEQ multiplex PCR across 54 Vbeta and 13 Jbeta. Each CDR3 protein is one row after TCRdb ran MiXCR on the immunoSEQ multiplex PCR reads. The sample carries about 300,000 distinct CDR3 sequences, around 91% recorded once. CD8+ and CD4+ T cells taken from blood had their TCR beta sequenced. FACS was used to enrich TEMRA cells, whereas the CD8+ and CD4+ T cells were obtained by negative isolation. The CDR3 sequence is 16 residues long. V shed 4 bases, J shed 4 bases, and the junction held 10 bases outside the gene matches.

The receptor was derived from a human donor with multiple sclerosis. The sequencing sample was made of CD8+ T cells from PBMCs. The chain couples TRBV12-3 or TRBV12-4 to TRBJ2-7, with TRBD2 matching over 10 bases. This CDR3 reads CASSSVDLAGVYEQYF. The CDR3 DNA reads as TGTGCCAGCAGTTCTGTGGATCTAGCGGGAGTATACGAGCAGTACTTC.